This T cell receptor beta chain was profiled in a study of CD8+ T cells in alopecia areata. Overall study findings and caveats: Persistence during tofacitinib was seen for many expanded lesional clones in scalp and blood.

Germline V lookup: CDR1 SGHTA, CDR2 FQGNSA. Between the trimmed V and J ends, which lost 5 bases and 11 bases, there was a span of 26 bases. This CDR3 contains 16 residues. This clone was seen a handful of times. Its specificity is not known. Treatment described: oral pan-JAK inhibitor, 5-10 mg twice daily. Alopecia areata patients provided lesional scalp punch biopsies and peripheral blood, both collected for the study. Cell sorting was applied to PBMCs, and CD4+ and CD8+ T cells were collected. Once RNA had been extracted, it was reverse transcribed into cDNA to act as the sequencing template. Produced via immunoSEQ multiplex PCR; TCRdb's table is partial and in-frame only. The table includes 200,000 or so clones, around two fifths detected once.

The source material was CD4+ T cells sorted from blood, sampled around week 37, from a patient treated with tofacitinib. This sequence was found in a human donor with alopecia areata. The rearrangement joins TRBV7-2 to TRBJ2-3; D might be TRBD2 (7 bases). CDR3 region: CASSLQRGRAGVMQYF. The CDR3, as DNA: TGTGCCAGCAGCCTGCAACGGGGGCGGGCGGGAGTGATGCAGTATTTT.